The 28 T cell receptor beta chains in this list originate from one sample, sequenced in a study of shared clonotypes between healthy human individuals (dated by TCRdb to about 2020). The library was produced with the immunoSEQ multiplex PCR assay. Held by TCRdb, this immuneACCESS table contains in-frame sequences only and omits some clones. Under half of the omission traces to an unresolved V gene where checked; the cause of the rest is unknown. Across this sample there are 2,500,000 or so clones, with roughly 93% seen only once. The top ten constitute approximately 0.36% of the sample. Sample: naive CD4+ T cells from PBMCs. The meaning of the sample's cell subset or site label: CD45RA+ positively selected. These receptors were collected from a man aged 18-30 years in good health. Some clones in this sample may be carry-over from other donors' samples.

The rearrangement uses TRBV9 and TRBJ2-3, with 7 bases lining up with TRBD2. Germline V gives CDR1 SGDLS, CDR2 YYNGEE. The trim removed 0 bases at V and 0 bases at J, leaving 13 bases unmatched. The CDR3 totals 19 residues. The CDR3 here is CASSVGIAGVYFSTDTQYF. CDR3 DNA: TGTGCCAGCAGCGTAGGTATTGCGGGAGTTTATTTTAGCACAGATACGCAGTATTTT.

The chain links TRBV30 to TRBJ1-1, with D possibly being TRBD1 (6 bases). The CDR3 extends over 17 amino acids. Germline V gene sequence: CDR1 GTSNPN, CDR2 SVGIG (reference sequence). Trimming removed 0 bases from V and 5 bases from J, with 22 bases in between. The CDR3 DNA reads as TGTGCCTGGAGTGTTGTGGGTAACAGGGTGATGTCAACTGAAGCTTTCTTT. Its translation: CAWSVVGNRVMSTEAFF.

This clone appeared once. The chain combines TRBV6-1 with TRBJ2-1; D may be TRBD2 (6 bases). CDR1 and CDR2 (germline): MNHNS, SASEGT. Trimming shortened V by 2 bases and J by 4 bases, and 12 bases separated the two germline ends. The CDR3 has 15 residues. CDR3 coding DNA: TGTGCCAGCAGTGAAAGGCGGGAACAATACAATGAGCAGTTCTTC. Amino acid sequence: CASSERREQYNEQFF.

The genes are TRBV5-6 and TRBJ2-5; either TRBD1 or TRBD2 may fit D (5 bases each). Germline assignment: CDR1 SGHDT and CDR2 YYEEEE. The V end lost 4 bases, the J end lost 6 bases, and 10 bases lay between the germline ends. The CDR3 covers 12 residues. The CDR3: CASSPPGQTQYF. In DNA, the CDR3 is TGTGCCAGCAGCCCCCCGGGACAGACCCAGTACTTC.

This chain uses TRBV28 with TRBJ2-7, with 7 bases that match TRBD1. V lost 5 bases and J lost 3; bases outside the gene matches: 13. The length of the CDR3 is 16 residues. Germline V gene lookup returns CDR1 MDHEN and CDR2 SYDVKM. The CDR3 nucleotides are TGTGCCAGCAGTGCCCCGGGACAGCGATTCCACTACGAGCAGTACTTC. Protein: CASSAPGQRFHYEQYF.

The gene calls are TRBV7-9 and TRBJ2-1; 8 nucleotides align to TRBD1. The J segment lost 16 bases and the V segment lost 5 bases, leaving 7 bases of the junction unmatched. Germline V gene lookup returns CDR1 SEHNR and CDR2 FQNEAQ (reference sequence). The CDR3 spans 11 residues. CDR3 region: CASSPRDRIFF. CDR3 nucleotides: TGTGCCAGCAGCCCCCGGGACAGGATCTTCTTC.

The V call is TRBV7-2, the J call TRBJ2-3; D may be TRBD2 (6 bases). The germline gives CDR1 SGHTA, CDR2 FQGNSA. This CDR3 spans 14 amino acids. Trimming left V 6 bases short and J 2 bases short, with 12 bases between. The CDR3 DNA sequence: TGTGCCAGCAGGTTCAGGGACTTCACAGATACGCAGTATTTT. Its protein product is CASRFRDFTDTQYF.

For this clone: Different DNA sequences within this sample yield the same CDR3. The genes are TRBV7-2 and TRBJ2-5; D may be TRBD1 or TRBD2 (5 bases each). Germline lookup yields CDR1 SGHTA and CDR2 FQGNSA. The V gene lost 5 bases and the J gene lost 1 base, with 14 bases spanning the gap. The CDR3 sequence is 15 residues long. CDR3 amino acids: CASSPSRGPQETQYF. The CDR3 bases are TGTGCCAGCAGCCCCTCTAGGGGACCCCAAGAGACCCAGTACTTC.

This chain connects TRBV19 to TRBJ2-6; D not resolved. The CDR3 length is 20 residues. Germline CDR1 reads LNHDA; CDR2 reads SQIVND (reference sequence). The V end lost 2 bases, the J end lost 1 base, and 21 bases lay between the germline ends. This CDR3 reads CASSIPRQTPVSSGANVLTF. CDR3 in DNA: TGTGCCAGTAGTATACCCCGTCAAACCCCTGTTTCGTCTGGGGCCAACGTCCTGACTTTC.

This chain connects TRBV28 to TRBJ1-2; D is uncertain. In germline, CDR1 is MDHEN, CDR2 SYDVKM. The CDR3 consists of 13 residues. Trimming removed 5 bases at V and 9 bases at J, with 16 bases between. This CDR3 is CASSPEWGGSYTF. CDR3 in DNA: TGTGCCAGCAGTCCCGAATGGGGTGGGAGCTACACCTTC.

About this clone: Distinct nucleotide sequences in the sample also encode this CDR3. This chain joins TRBV5-4 and TRBJ2-5; no firm D call. CDR3 length: 13 residues. Germline V gene lookup returns CDR1 SGHNT and CDR2 YYREEE (reference sequence). The ends were cut back, 2 bases at V and 2 bases at J, with 7 bases in the middle. The CDR3: CASSLGLQETQYF. The CDR3 nucleotides read TGTGCCAGCAGCTTAGGGTTGCAAGAGACCCAGTACTTC.

This chain connects TRBV5-1 to TRBJ2-4, with 7 bases that match TRBD1. V trimming: 2 bases; J trimming: 7 bases; junction bases outside the gene matches: 0. The CDR3 contains 12 residues. Germline V gene lookup returns CDR1 SGHRS and CDR2 YFSETQ. DNA of the CDR3: TGCGCCAGCAGCTTACAGGGGAACATTCAGTACTTC. Protein product: CASSLQGNIQYF.

The CDR3 region is CASSHTGGMNTEAFF. CDR3 DNA sequence: TGCGCCAGCAGCCATACAGGGGGAATGAACACTGAAGCTTTCTTT. This sequence joins TRBV4-1 and TRBJ1-1, with 8 bases aligning to TRBD1. The V segment lost 3 bases and the J segment 0 bases; nucleotides outside the gene matches: 3. Per the germline V gene, CDR1 is MGHRA and CDR2 is YSYEKL. This CDR3 comprises 15 residues.

This clone was counted only a few times. The chain carries TRBV19 and TRBJ1-5; no definite D call. There are 14 residues in the CDR3. CDR1 and CDR2 (germline): LNHDA, SQIVND (reference sequence). V dropped 5 bases and J dropped 0 bases, with 8 bases sitting between them. Written as DNA, the CDR3 is TGTGCCAGTAGTGAGAGGGATAGCAATCAGCCCCAGCATTTT. Residues: CASSERDSNQPQHF.

The J gene is TRBJ1-5, the V gene TRBV5-8, with D maybe TRBD1 (5 bases). Trimming left V 0 bases short and J 0 bases short, with 7 bases between. Germline lookup yields CDR1 SGHTS and CDR2 YDEGEE. The CDR3 runs 15 residues. CDR3 bases: TGTGCCAGCAGCTTGGGACAGTTTAGCAATCAGCCCCAGCATTTT. This sequence encodes CASSLGQFSNQPQHF.

This clone was detected once. This chain joins TRBV6-4 and TRBJ1-3; TRBD1 matches 12 bases. This CDR3 is built from 15 residues. J was trimmed by 3 bases and V by 6 bases; bases with no gene match: 3. CDR1 and CDR2 (germline): MRHNA, SNTAGT. DNA of the CDR3: TGTGCCAGCAGGGGACAGGGGGCAAATGGAAACACCATATATTTT. Its protein product is CASRGQGANGNTIYF.

In the case of this clone: Other DNA sequences from this sample encode an identical CDR3 as well. The chain joins TRBV28 to TRBJ2-2, with no clear D. The germline V and J ends were trimmed by 3 bases and 6 bases, with 5 bases remaining between them. This CDR3 is built from 12 residues. The germline V gene encodes CDR1 MDHEN and CDR2 SYDVKM. CDR3 sequence reads: CASSLVAGELFF. CDR3 bases: TGTGCCAGCAGTTTGGTCGCCGGGGAGCTGTTTTTT.

About this clone: Other DNA sequences in the same sample also yield this CDR3. The genes are TRBV6-5 and TRBJ2-6, with a weak D call TRBD1 (6 bases). Trimming pared 4 bases from V and 0 bases from J, leaving 7 bases between. Germline V lookup: CDR1 MNHEY, CDR2 SVGAGI. The CDR3 consists of 15 residues. The CDR3 region has the DNA TGTGCCAGCAGTTCAGGGGTCTCTGGGGCCAACGTCCTGACTTTC. It yields the protein CASSSGVSGANVLTF.

Note on this clone: The identical CDR3 is also encoded by other nucleotide sequences in the sample. CDR3 DNA: TGTGCCAGCAGCTTAGTAGATACGCAGTATTTT. Its protein is CASSLVDTQYF. V usage is TRBV7-2 and J usage is TRBJ2-3; D gene uncertain. Germline CDR1 SGHTA, CDR2 FQGNSA. This CDR3 contains 11 residues. V was trimmed by 1 base and J by 5 bases, leaving 1 base between them.

The chain joins TRBV11-2 to TRBJ2-3; maybe TRBD1 (6 bases). The germline V and J ends were trimmed by 6 bases and 2 bases, with 12 bases remaining between them. This CDR3 is built from 14 residues. CDR1 and CDR2 from the germline V gene are SGHAT and FQNNGV. The CDR3 nucleotides read TGTGCCAGCAGTTCAGGACAGACCACAGATACGCAGTATTTT. Its protein product is CASSSGQTTDTQYF. The entire variable domain, with the rest obtained from reference TRBV11-2 and TRBJ2-3, is as follows: EAGVAQSPRYKIIEKRQSVAFWCNPISGHATLYWYQQILGQGPKLLIQFQNNGVVDDSQLPKDRFSAERLKGVDSTLKIQPAKLEDSAVYLCASSSGQTTDTQYFGPGTRLTVL.

This clone occurred once. The J gene is TRBJ1-3, the V gene TRBV7-2; TRBD1 might be the D (5 bases). CDR3 length equals 15 residues. Germline V CDR1 and CDR2: SGHTA, FQGNSA. The V end was cut by 5 bases, the J end by 2 bases, with 13 bases between. The CDR3 region is CASSPGITPGNTIYF. As DNA, the CDR3 is TGTGCCAGCAGCCCAGGGATCACACCTGGAAACACCATATATTTT.

The J gene is TRBJ1-3, the V gene TRBV4-3, with D hard to call. Trimming took 1 base from V and 8 from J, leaving 9 bases between them. The germline gives CDR1 LGHNA, CDR2 YSLEER. The CDR3 extends over 13 amino acids. The DNA for the CDR3 is TGCGCCAGCAGCCAAGGGGGTGGGGACACCATATATTTT. Translating gives CASSQGGGDTIYF.

The gene calls are TRBV9 and TRBJ1-1; D gene ambiguous. The CDR3 runs 13 residues. Trimming removed 6 bases at V and 5 bases at J, with 14 bases between. Germline loops: CDR1 SGDLS, CDR2 YYNGEE. CDR3 nucleotides: TGTGCCAGCACCCCTGCCCCTTGGACTGAAGCTTTCTTT. Translation: CASTPAPWTEAFF.

This chain links TRBV6-6 with TRBJ2-5; no clear D gene. The V end was cut by 6 bases, the J end by 0 bases, with 8 bases between. CDR1 and CDR2 (germline): MNHNY, SVGAGI (reference sequence). The CDR3 has 13 amino acids. The CDR3 is CASRSSNQETQYF. In nucleotides, the CDR3 is TGTGCCAGCAGAAGTAGTAACCAAGAGACCCAGTACTTC.

The CDR3 reads CACGLGPLQETQYF. DNA for the CDR3: TGTGCCTGCGGGCTAGGACCACTTCAAGAGACCCAGTACTTC. This chain links TRBV30 with TRBJ2-5; D unresolved. Germline assignment: CDR1 GTSNPN and CDR2 SVGIG (reference sequence). The CDR3 consists of 14 residues. V dropped 6 bases and J dropped 2 bases, with 16 bases sitting between them.

This clone has a single count. The rearrangement uses TRBV20-1 and TRBJ2-1; D is uncertain. Trimming left V 3 bases short and J 6 bases short, with 6 bases between. This CDR3 spans 11 amino acids. Germline CDR1 and CDR2: DFQATT and SNEGSKA (reference sequence). The CDR3 DNA reads TGCAGTGCTAGTGTCAGCAATGAGCAGTTCTTC. It is translated as CSASVSNEQFF.

V gene TRBV5-1 combines with J gene TRBJ2-4, with 7 bases that match TRBD1. Unmatched junction bases numbered 3, after V lost 0 bases and J lost 6 bases. From germline, CDR1 is SGHRS and CDR2 YFSETQ. The CDR3 is 14 residues long. CDR3 sequence (DNA): TGCGCCAGCAGCTTGGGACAGGGTTTAAACATTCAGTACTTC. Its protein product is CASSLGQGLNIQYF.

This clone has a single count. The gene calls are TRBV5-1 and TRBJ2-2; D is unresolved. This CDR3 contains 14 residues. V was clipped by 1 base and J by 4 bases, with 8 bases between them. Germline CDR1 is SGHRS and CDR2 is YFSETQ. The CDR3 DNA reads TGCGCCAGCAGCTTGCTCATCTCCACCGGGGAGCTGTTTTTT. Translating it yields CASSLLISTGELFF.